Shown below are 25 T cell receptor beta chains from a single sample sequenced in a study of control samples from healthy donors and cancer patients. Here immunoSEQ multiplex PCR was the method, and the copy in TCRdb shows in-frame clones only, minus some. Found here are around 120,000 clones, about 95% of them singletons; the top ten hold about 3.5%. Sequencing was done on a sample of blood. The receptors here all came from a man aged 25-45 years in good health.

V is TRBV27 and J is TRBJ1-5; D unresolved. The germline CDR1 and CDR2 sequences are MNHEY and SMNVEV (reference sequence). There are 14 residues in the CDR3. Trimming left V 2 bases short and J 6 bases short, with 11 bases between. DNA of the CDR3: TGTGCCAGCAGTTTAGCGGGTGCAGGTCAGCCCCAGCATTTT. Protein product: CASSLAGAGQPQHF.

The chain combines TRBV27 with TRBJ2-7, with no clear D. The length of the CDR3 is 14 residues. The germline V and J ends were trimmed by 2 bases and 0 bases, with 8 bases remaining between them. Germline lookup yields CDR1 MNHEY and CDR2 SMNVEV (reference sequence). This CDR3 is CASSLGSVSYEQYF. For the CDR3, the DNA is TGTGCCAGCAGTTTAGGCAGCGTCTCCTACGAGCAGTACTTC.

V is TRBV19 and J is TRBJ1-4; no reliable D call. Trimming took 6 bases from V and 7 from J, leaving 15 bases between them. The germline V gene encodes CDR1 LNHDA and CDR2 SQIVND (reference sequence). The CDR3 is 14 residues long. The CDR3, as DNA: TGTGCCAGTAGCCCCCCCGACAACGGTGAAAAACTGTTTTTT. Translated, it gives CASSPPDNGEKLFF.

This chain links TRBV30 with TRBJ2-1; D unresolved. Germline V gives CDR1 GTSNPN, CDR2 SVGIG (reference sequence). V lost 5 bases and J 0 bases, leaving 8 bases between the germline ends. The CDR3 runs to 13 residues. CDR3 sequence (DNA): TGTGCCTGGGATCGAGTCTCCTACAATGAGCAGTTCTTC. Amino acids: CAWDRVSYNEQFF.

The CDR3 here is CASSSSGTPVSGELFF. For the CDR3, the DNA is TGTGCCAGCAGTTCTTCCGGGACCCCAGTGAGCGGGGAGCTGTTTTTT. The V call is TRBV6-2 or TRBV6-3, the J call TRBJ2-2; D possibly uses TRBD1 or TRBD2 (5 bases each). Trimming removed 4 bases from V and 7 bases from J, with 19 bases in between. Germline V gene lookup returns CDR1 MNHEY and CDR2 SVGEGT. This CDR3 has 16 residues.

This clone is a singleton in its sample. The J gene is TRBJ2-7, the V gene TRBV11-2, with D possibly TRBD1 on 5 matching bases. This CDR3 has 14 residues. Germline lookup yields CDR1 SGHAT and CDR2 FQNNGV. Trimming cost V 0 bases and J 3 bases, with 9 bases left between them. The CDR3 bases are TGTGCCAGCAGCTTAGAGGGCAGGGTCTACGAGCAGTACTTC. This gives the protein CASSLEGRVYEQYF.

As to this clone: The junction departs from the called germline gene at one end, perhaps through a read error. The gene calls are TRBV10-3 and TRBJ1-6, with 8 nucleotides matching TRBD1. The germline CDR1 and CDR2 sequences are ENHRY and SYGVKD. The CDR3 runs 14 residues. CDR3 coding DNA: TGTGCCACCAGTGATCAGGGGGCGAATTCACCCCTCCACTTT. Translation: CATSDQGANSPLHF.

The chain employs TRBV4-3 and TRBJ1-2; D gene uncertain. The germline CDR1 and CDR2 sequences are LGHNA and YSLEER. The V gene lost 0 bases and the J gene lost 3 bases, with 11 bases spanning the gap. CDR3 length: 15 residues. CDR3 nucleotides: TGCGCCAGCAGCCAAGAAGGAGGCAGACACTATGGCTACACCTTC. This encodes CASSQEGGRHYGYTF.

The count of this clone is one. V gene TRBV21-1 combines with J gene TRBJ1-1. TRBV21-1 corresponds to a pseudogene. CDR3 length: 21 residues. The CDR3 bases are TGTGCCAGCAGCAAATTAATTTTACGTCGGGATCGAGGGGAATTAAACACTGAAGCTTTCTTT. Translated: CASSKLILRRDRGELNTEAFF.

V and J are TRBV6-4 and TRBJ2-3; 9 bases match TRBD2. Germline V gene sequence: CDR1 MRHNA, CDR2 SNTAGT. The CDR3 length is 15 residues. V gave up 4 bases and J gave up 3 bases; unmatched junction bases: 5. CDR3 DNA: TGTGCCAGCAGTGCCTCTAGCGGGGCGACAGATACGCAGTATTTT. This sequence encodes CASSASSGATDTQYF.

The chain uses TRBV29-1 and TRBJ1-2, with D perhaps matching TRBD1 (5 bases). Trimming pared 0 bases from V and 6 bases from J, leaving 11 bases between. This CDR3 has 13 amino acids. Germline lookup yields CDR1 SQVTM and CDR2 ANQGSEA. This CDR3 reads CSVEEGTADGYTF. CDR3 bases: TGCAGCGTTGAAGAGGGGACGGCTGATGGCTACACCTTC.

The rearrangement links TRBV21-1 to TRBJ1-3; the DNA was not compared with TRBD1, the D call given in the table. TRBV21-1 is a pseudogene locus. The CDR3 consists of 17 residues. Here the CDR3 DNA reads TGTGCCAGCAGCAAAGGGGGGGCGACAGGGGCTGGAAACACCATATATTTT. Encoded protein: CASSKGGATGAGNTIYF.

This clone was seen a few times. The chain carries TRBV5-4 and TRBJ1-2; tentatively, D is TRBD1 (5 bases). CDR1 is SGHNT and CDR2 is YYREEE in the germline V gene (reference sequence). V lost 0 bases and J lost 4, with 16 bases in between. This CDR3 region has 16 residues. CDR3 coding DNA: TGTGCCAGCAGCTTGGACGTCCAGGGAGGGATCTATGGCTACACCTTC. As protein: CASSLDVQGGIYGYTF.

The chain links TRBV10-3 to TRBJ1-2; D is unresolved. Trimming took off 0 bases at V and 4 bases at J, with 18 bases between the two ends. Germline CDR1 reads ENHRY; CDR2 reads SYGVKD. This CDR3 spans 17 amino acids. CDR3 in amino acids: CAISESREEGFVYGYTF. The CDR3 DNA reads as TGTGCCATCAGTGAGTCTAGGGAGGAGGGCTTTGTCTATGGCTACACCTTC.

The chain is built from TRBV6-1 and TRBJ1-1, with 8 nucleotides matching TRBD1. The CDR3 spans 15 residues. The germline V gene encodes CDR1 MNHNS and CDR2 SASEGT. After removal of 2 bases from V and 6 bases from J, the junction contained 8 bases not matched to a gene. The CDR3 loop reads CASSEPLQGAPEAFF. CDR3 bases: TGTGCCAGCAGTGAACCCCTGCAGGGGGCGCCTGAAGCTTTCTTT.

The genes are TRBV11-2 and TRBJ1-1; maybe TRBD1 (5 bases). Trimming took 6 bases from V and 1 from J, leaving 15 bases between them. The CDR3 is 15 residues long. In germline, CDR1 is SGHAT, CDR2 FQNNGV. This chain's CDR3 is CASSRDAQGNTEAFF. The CDR3 DNA follows: TGTGCCAGCAGTCGGGACGCCCAGGGGAACACTGAAGCTTTCTTT.

The chain joins TRBV19 to TRBJ2-3; D ambiguous. Germline CDR1 is LNHDA and CDR2 is SQIVND (reference sequence). Trimming removed 6 bases from V and 0 bases from J, with 13 bases in between. CDR3 size: 15 residues. The CDR3 region has the DNA TGTGCCAGTAGCACGGCTGGGGTGAGCACAGATACGCAGTATTTT. Protein: CASSTAGVSTDTQYF. Supplemented by reference TRBV19 and TRBJ2-3, the full variable domain reads DGGITQSPKYLFRKEGQNVTLSCEQNLNHDAMYWYRQDPGQGLRLIYYSQIVNDFQKGDIAEGYSVSREKKESFPLTVTSAQKNPTAFYLCASSTAGVSTDTQYFGPGTRLTVL.

The chain recombines TRBV7-3 with TRBJ2-1; D gene ambiguous. CDR3 size: 15 residues. From germline, CDR1 is SGHTA and CDR2 FQGTGA. Between the trimmed V and J ends, which lost 1 base and 2 bases, there was a span of 9 bases. CDR3 coding DNA: TGTGCCAGCAGCTTAATTGGTTCTACCTACAATGAGCAGTTCTTC. The encoded protein is CASSLIGSTYNEQFF.

The chain has TRBV27 and TRBJ1-5; D may be TRBD1 (5 bases). This CDR3 has 14 amino acids. Germline V gene lookup returns CDR1 MNHEY and CDR2 SMNVEV (reference sequence). The ends were cut back, 4 bases at V and 3 bases at J, with 10 bases in the middle. CDR3 in DNA: TGTGCCAGCAGTTACGCAGGGATCAATCAGCCCCAGCATTTT. Translated, it gives CASSYAGINQPQHF.

The chain has TRBV4-3 and TRBJ2-1; perhaps TRBD2 as D (5 bases). Trimming took 2 bases from V and 7 from J, leaving 12 bases between them. This CDR3 comprises 14 residues. CDR1 and CDR2 from the germline V gene are LGHNA and YSLEER. As DNA, the CDR3 is TGCGCCAGCAGCCAATTCTTACGCGGGAATGAGCAGTTCTTC. Protein: CASSQFLRGNEQFF.

J is TRBJ1-6 and V is TRBV10-3; D gene ambiguous. The length of the CDR3 is 13 residues. The germline gives CDR1 ENHRY, CDR2 SYGVKD. The V end lost 4 bases, the J end lost 6 bases, and 7 bases lay between the germline ends. The CDR3 coding sequence is TGTGCCATCAGTGTTAATTCTAATTCACCCCTCCACTTT. Protein: CAISVNSNSPLHF.

The rearrangement uses TRBV13 and TRBJ2-7; no definite D call. Trimming took 8 bases from V and 0 from J, leaving 11 bases between them. CDR1 is PRHDT, CDR2 FYEKMQ, per germline (reference sequence). The CDR3 contains 13 residues. CDR3 sequence (DNA): TGTGCCAGCGGCCCGGAAAGCTCCTACGAGCAGTACTTC. This gives the protein CASGPESSYEQYF.

The J gene is TRBJ1-6, the V gene TRBV6-5; D is undetermined. This CDR3 comprises 13 residues. The V gene's germline CDR1 is MNHEY and CDR2 SVGAGI. Trimming removed 7 bases from V and 6 bases from J, with 10 bases in between. The DNA for the CDR3 is TGTGCCAGCATAAAGGGCCCTAATTCACCCCTCCACTTT. Residues: CASIKGPNSPLHF.

The V and J genes are TRBV6-5 and TRBJ1-2, with D maybe TRBD1 (5 bases). The CDR3 has 13 amino acids. CDR1 MNHEY and CDR2 SVGAGI come from the germline V gene. The V gene lost 2 bases and the J gene lost 4 bases, with 8 bases spanning the gap. This CDR3 is CASSYGAVYGYTF. Here the CDR3 DNA reads TGTGCCAGCAGTTACGGGGCAGTCTATGGCTACACCTTC.

CDR3 loop: CASSLLSGGADEQFF. DNA for the CDR3: TGTGCCAGCAGCCTCCTTAGCGGGGGGGCGGATGAGCAGTTCTTC. V is TRBV7-9 and J is TRBJ2-1; 11 bases map to TRBD2. Germline loops: CDR1 SEHNR, CDR2 FQNEAQ (reference sequence). V lost 5 bases, J lost 8 bases, and 8 bases stayed unmatched. CDR3 length: 15 amino acids. Based on the CDR3 plus reference TRBV7-9 and TRBJ2-1, the full variable domain is DTGVSQNPRHKITKRGQNVTFRCDPISEHNRLYWYRQTLGQGPEFLTYFQNEAQLEKSRLLSDRFSAERPKGSFSTLEIQRTEQGDSAMYLCASSLLSGGADEQFFGPGTRLTVL.